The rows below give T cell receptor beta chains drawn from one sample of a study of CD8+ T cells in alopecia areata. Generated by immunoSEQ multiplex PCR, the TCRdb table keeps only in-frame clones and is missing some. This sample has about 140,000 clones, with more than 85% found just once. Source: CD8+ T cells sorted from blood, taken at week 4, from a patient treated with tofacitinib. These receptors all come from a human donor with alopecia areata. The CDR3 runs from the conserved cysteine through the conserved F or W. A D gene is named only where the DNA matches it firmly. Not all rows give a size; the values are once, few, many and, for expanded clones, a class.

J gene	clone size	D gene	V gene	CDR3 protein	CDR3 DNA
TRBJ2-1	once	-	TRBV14	CASSQVSGRNEQFF	TGTGCCAGCAGCCAAGTCTCGGGTCGGAATGAGCAGTTCTTC
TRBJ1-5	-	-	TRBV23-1	CASTERGELDQPQHF	TGCGCCAGCACCGAGCGGGGGGAACTGGATCAGCCCCAGCATTTT
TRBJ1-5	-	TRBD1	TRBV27	CASSGQVNQPQHF	TGTGCCAGCTCAGGACAGGTCAATCAGCCCCAGCATTTT
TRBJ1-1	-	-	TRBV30	CAWDWTVNTEAFF	TGTGCCTGGGACTGGACAGTGAACACTGAAGCTTTCTTT
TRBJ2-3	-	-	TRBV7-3	CASSWESADTQYF	TGTGCCAGCAGCTGGGAGAGCGCAGATACGCAGTATTTT
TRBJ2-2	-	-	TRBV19	CASTYGNTGELFF	TGTGCCAGTACTTATGGGAACACCGGGGAGCTGTTTTTT
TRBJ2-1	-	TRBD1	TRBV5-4	CASSPGQGGEQFF	TGTGCCAGCAGCCCAGGACAGGGCGGTGAGCAGTTCTTC
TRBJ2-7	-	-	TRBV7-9	CASSLARSGSNEQYF	TGTGCCAGCAGCTTAGCGCGATCGGGTAGTAACGAGCAGTACTTC
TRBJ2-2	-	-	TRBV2	CASSARNTGELFF	TGTGCCAGCAGTGCTCGGAACACCGGGGAGCTGTTTTTT
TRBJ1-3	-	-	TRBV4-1	CASSQEWGNSGNTIYF	TGCGCCAGCAGCCAAGAATGGGGAAACTCTGGAAACACCATATATTTT
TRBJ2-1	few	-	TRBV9	CASSVASWGYNEQFF	TGTGCCAGCAGCGTAGCCTCGTGGGGTTACAATGAGCAGTTCTTC
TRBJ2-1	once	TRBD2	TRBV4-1	CASSQEGLAGGNEQFF	TGCGCCAGCAGCCAAGAGGGTCTAGCGGGAGGCAATGAGCAGTTCTTC
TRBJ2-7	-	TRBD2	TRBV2	CASSETAGEYEQYF	TGTGCCAGCAGTGAAACGGCGGGAGAGTACGAGCAGTACTTC
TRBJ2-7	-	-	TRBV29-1	CSVVPAGTYEQYF	TGCAGCGTTGTACCGGCCGGTACCTACGAGCAGTACTTC
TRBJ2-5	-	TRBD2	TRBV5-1	CASSWGLAGVSKKETQYF	TGCGCCAGCAGCTGGGGACTAGCGGGAGTCTCGAAAAAAGAGACCCAGTACTTC
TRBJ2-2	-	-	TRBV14	CASSPEATNTGELFF	TGTGCCAGCAGCCCGGAGGCAACGAACACCGGGGAGCTGTTTTTT
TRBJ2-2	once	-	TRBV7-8	CASTFWGGTGELFF	TGTGCCAGCACCTTTTGGGGTGGCACCGGGGAGCTGTTTTTT
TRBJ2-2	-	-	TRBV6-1	CAGEIDDTGELFF	TGTGCCGGGGAAATTGATGACACCGGGGAGCTGTTTTTT
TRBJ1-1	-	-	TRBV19	CASSIAGDGFTEAFF	TGTGCCAGTAGTATAGCTGGGGACGGGTTCACTGAAGCTTTCTTT
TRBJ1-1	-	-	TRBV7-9	CASSLEEWAGTEAFF	TGTGCCAGCAGCTTAGAAGAGTGGGCAGGGACAGAAGCTTTCTTT
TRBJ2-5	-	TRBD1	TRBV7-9	CASKDREETQYF	TGTGCCAGCAAGGACAGGGAGGAGACCCAGTACTTC
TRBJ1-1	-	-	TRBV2	CASSEDRDTEAFF	TGTGCCAGCAGTGAAGACAGGGACACTGAAGCTTTCTTT
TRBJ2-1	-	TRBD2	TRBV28	CASSLTRTSGYNEQFF	TGTGCCAGCAGTTTAACCCGGACTAGCGGCTACAATGAGCAGTTCTTC
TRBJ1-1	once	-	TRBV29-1	CSVVGETEAFF	TGCAGCGTTGTTGGGGAAACTGAAGCTTTCTTT
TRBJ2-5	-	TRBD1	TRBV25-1	CASSVSGQGNYF	TGTGCCAGCAGTGTTTCGGGACAGGGCAACTACTTC
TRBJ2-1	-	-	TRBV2	CASSEPWREYNEQFF	TGTGCCAGCAGTGAACCCTGGAGGGAATACAATGAGCAGTTCTTC
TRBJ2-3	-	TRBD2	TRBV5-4	CASLHMGGGSTDTQYF	TGTGCCAGCCTCCATATGGGCGGGGGTAGCACAGATACGCAGTATTTT
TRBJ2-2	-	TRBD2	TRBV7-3	CASSPNLAGTNTGELFF	TGTGCCAGCAGCCCAAACCTAGCGGGGACTAACACCGGGGAGCTGTTTTTT
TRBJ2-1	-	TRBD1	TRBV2	CASSESWDRGGNEQFF	TGTGCCAGCAGTGAATCGTGGGACAGGGGCGGCAATGAGCAGTTCTTC
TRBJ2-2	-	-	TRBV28	CASSFLDTGELFF	TGTGCCAGCAGTTTTTTGGACACCGGGGAGCTGTTTTTT
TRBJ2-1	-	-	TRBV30	CAWRTSSYNEQFF	TGTGCCTGGAGGACTAGTTCCTACAATGAGCAGTTCTTC
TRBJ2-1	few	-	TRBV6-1	CASSEDWGWYNEQFF	TGTGCCAGCAGTGAAGATTGGGGTTGGTACAATGAGCAGTTCTTC
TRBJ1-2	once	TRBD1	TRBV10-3	CAINPTGDPNYGYTF	TGTGCCATCAACCCGACAGGGGACCCTAACTATGGCTACACCTTC
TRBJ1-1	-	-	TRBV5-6	CASSSQGIAEAFF	TGTGCCAGCAGCTCACAGGGCATCGCTGAAGCTTTCTTT
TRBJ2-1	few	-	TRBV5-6	CASSLSGADNEQFF	TGTGCCAGCAGCTTGTCGGGAGCAGACAATGAGCAGTTCTTC
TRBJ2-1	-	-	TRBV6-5	CASSYSTEPHNEQFF	TGTGCCAGCAGTTACTCGACAGAGCCGCACAATGAGCAGTTCTTC
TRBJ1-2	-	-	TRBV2	CASDSFYGYTF	TGTGCCAGCGACAGTTTCTATGGCTACACCTTC
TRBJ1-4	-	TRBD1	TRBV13	CASSLDRGKEKLFF	TGTGCCAGCAGCCTCGACAGGGGCAAAGAAAAACTGTTTTTT
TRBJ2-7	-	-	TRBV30	CAWTLDGRGDEQYF	TGTGCCTGGACCTTGGACGGCCGAGGGGATGAGCAGTACTTC
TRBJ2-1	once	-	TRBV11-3	CASSPTVRAYNEQFF	TGTGCCAGCAGCCCCACGGTCCGCGCCTACAATGAGCAGTTCTTC
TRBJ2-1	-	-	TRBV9	CASSVVWGAGNEQFF	TGTGCCAGCAGCGTAGTGTGGGGGGCCGGCAATGAGCAGTTCTTC
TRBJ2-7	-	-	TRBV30	CALESTESYEQYF	TGTGCCCTGGAGAGTACGGAATCCTACGAGCAGTACTTC
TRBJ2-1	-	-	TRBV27	CASSFIAPTYNEQFF	TGTGCCAGCAGTTTTATCGCGCCGACCTACAATGAGCAGTTCTTC
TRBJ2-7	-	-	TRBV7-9	CASSSGRTDYEQYF	TGTGCCAGCAGCTCCGGCAGGACTGACTACGAGCAGTACTTC
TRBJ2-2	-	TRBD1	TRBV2	CASSGDSANTGELFF	TGTGCCAGCAGTGGGGACAGCGCGAACACCGGGGAGCTGTTTTTT
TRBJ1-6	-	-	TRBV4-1	CASSQGVGRESPLHF	TGCGCCAGCAGCCAAGGAGTGGGCAGGGAATCACCCCTCCACTTT
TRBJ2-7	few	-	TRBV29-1	CSVWGMLYTYEQYF	TGCAGCGTTTGGGGCATGCTTTACACCTACGAGCAGTACTTC
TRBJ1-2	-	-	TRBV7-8	CASSLAAGANYGYTF	TGTGCCAGCAGCTTAGCAGCGGGGGCCAACTATGGCTACACCTTC